Shown below are 17 T cell receptor beta chains from a single sample sequenced in a study of Graves' ophthalmopathy and Graves' hyperthyroidism. The TCR beta CDR3 regions underwent amplification from RNA transcripts. Following a first-round RT-PCR that used HTBI primers, a second-round multiplex PCR was carried out. Via MiXCR, TCRdb re-called the multiplex PCR reads, giving one row per CDR3 protein. The repertoire holds about 700,000 distinct CDR3 sequences, with roughly 41% as singletons. Input material: peripheral blood. Receptors originate from an adult man with Graves' ophthalmopathy.

This clonotype has just a few counts. The V call is TRBV12-3 or TRBV12-4, the J call TRBJ1-5, with 8 bases identical to TRBD1. The CDR3 length is 14 residues. The ends lost 6 bases at V and 6 bases at J; junction bases unmatched: 7. CDR3 protein: CASRPTGGGQPQHF. As DNA, the CDR3 is TGTGCCAGCAGGCCCACAGGGGGTGGTCAGCCCCAGCATTTT.

The chain links TRBV6-2 or TRBV6-3 to TRBJ2-7, with TRBD1 identical over 9 bases. J lost 3 bases, V lost 0 bases, and 6 bases had no gene match. CDR1 and CDR2 from the germline V gene are MNHEY and SVGEGT. The CDR3 is made up of 16 amino acids. The CDR3 DNA follows: TGTGCCAGCAGTTACTCGGCGGACAGGGGCAGCTACGAGCAGTACTTC. This codes for CASSYSADRGSYEQYF.

This clonotype was seen more than once but under ten times. The junction and the germline gene differ at one end; a read error may be behind it. This chain connects TRBV7-9 to TRBJ2-2; D not resolved. Germline-derived CDR1 and CDR2 are SEHNR and FQNEAQ (reference sequence). The CDR3 length is 13 residues. CDR3 in DNA: TGTGCCAGCAGCCTCCCAGACACCGAGGAGCTGTTTTTT. It specifies CASSLPDTEELFF. Using reference TRBV7-9 and TRBJ2-2 for the parts outside the CDR3, the full variable domain is DTGVSQNPRHKITKRGQNVTFRCDPISEHNRLYWYRQTLGQGPEFLTYFQNEAQLEKSRLLSDRFSAERPKGSFSTLEIQRTEQGDSAMYLCASSLPDTEELFFGEGSRLTVL.

This clonotype was found many times. V and J are TRBV7-8 and TRBJ1-1; D remains ambiguous. V lost 1 base and J lost 10, with 13 bases in between. Germline CDR1 SGHVS, CDR2 FQNEAQ. CDR3 length equals 13 residues. The CDR3 is CASSLVPYKGAFF. The CDR3 coding sequence is TGTGCCAGCAGCTTAGTCCCTTATAAGGGAGCTTTCTTT.

This clonotype was seen ten or more times. This chain links TRBV5-1 with TRBJ1-1; D unclear. CDR3 length: 15 amino acids. CDR1 SGHRS and CDR2 YFSETQ come from the germline V gene. The V end was cut by 4 bases, the J end by 4 bases, with 17 bases between. As DNA, the CDR3 is TGCGCCAGCAGCCCCGGGATACAGCGAAGCACTGAAGCTTTCTTT. Translating it yields CASSPGIQRSTEAFF.

This clonotype turned up a few times. This sequence joins TRBV19 and TRBJ2-7, with 7 nucleotides matching TRBD2. The CDR3 extends over 13 amino acids. V lost 9 bases, J lost 3 bases, and 8 bases stayed unmatched. CDR1 and CDR2 (germline): LNHDA, SQIVND (reference sequence). The CDR3 region is CASSAGVFYEQYF. Written as DNA, the CDR3 is TGTGCCAGCTCCGCGGGGGTCTTCTACGAGCAGTACTTC.

Here the CDR3 reads CATSGSDGEQYF. The CDR3 DNA reads as TGTGCCACCAGTGGCTCTGACGGAGAGCAGTACTTC. This chain links TRBV24-1 with TRBJ2-7, with D unresolved. Trimming pared 5 bases from V and 7 bases from J, leaving 11 bases between. Germline V gene data show CDR1 as KGHDR and CDR2 as SFDVKD. CDR3 length equals 12 residues.

This chain uses TRBV9 with TRBJ2-1; D is possibly TRBD1 or TRBD2 (6 bases each). The V end lost 5 bases, the J end lost 4 bases, and 28 bases lay between the germline ends. From germline, CDR1 is SGDLS and CDR2 YYNGEE. CDR3 length: 19 residues. The CDR3 reads CASSYTTSRGPAIYNEQFF. In nucleotides, the CDR3 is TGTGCCAGCAGTTACACAACTAGCAGGGGCCCGGCTATTTACAATGAGCAGTTCTTC. Complete variable domain (other parts from reference TRBV9 and TRBJ2-1): DSGVTQTPKHLITATGQRVTLRCSPRSGDLSVYWYQQSLDQGLQFLIQYYNGEERAKGNILERFSAQQFPDLHSELNLSSLELGDSALYFCASSYTTSRGPAIYNEQFFGPGTRLTVL.

CDR3 sequence (DNA): TGTGCCAGCAGCCAAGAGGGGCCAAATTCACCCCTCCACTTT. Translation: CASSQEGPNSPLHF. V usage is TRBV9 and J usage is TRBJ1-6; a possible D gene is TRBD1 (5 bases). V lost 4 bases and J 7 bases, leaving 12 bases between the germline ends. The CDR3 is 14 amino acids. Germline CDR1 SGDLS, CDR2 YYNGEE.

This clonotype was seen repeatedly, ten times or more. The V gene is TRBV3-1, the J gene TRBJ1-2; possible D gene TRBD1, 6 bases. The V end was cut by 4 bases, the J end by 8 bases, with 14 bases between. Germline-derived CDR1 and CDR2 are LGHDT and YNNKEL (reference sequence). The CDR3 runs 13 residues. The CDR3 coding sequence is TGTGCCAGCAGCCGCCGACAGGTAGAGGGCTACACCTTC. Protein: CASSRRQVEGYTF.

V is TRBV4-1 and J is TRBJ2-7; 15 nucleotides line up with TRBD2. The CDR3 extends over 18 amino acids. Germline-derived CDR1 and CDR2 are MGHRA and YSYEKL. V shed 2 bases and J 4 bases; nucleotides not matched to a gene: 9. This chain's CDR3 is CASSQHGLAGGPFYEQYF. CDR3 in DNA: TGCGCCAGCAGCCAACACGGACTAGCGGGAGGGCCGTTTTACGAGCAGTACTTC.

This clonotype was counted a single time. A read error may produce the germline difference seen at one junction end. The chain recombines TRBV7-8 with TRBJ2-5; D not certain. The CDR3 runs to 14 residues. Germline loops: CDR1 SGHVS, CDR2 FQNEAQ. In nucleotides, the CDR3 is TGTGCCAGTAGTATAGGCGCGTACCAAGGGACCCAGTACTTC. Protein: CASSIGAYQGTQYF.

V usage is TRBV10-3 and J usage is TRBJ2-7; 7 bases line up with TRBD2. V trimming: 8 bases; J trimming: 0 bases; junction bases outside the gene matches: 13. Germline V gene data show CDR1 as ENHRY and CDR2 as SYGVKD. There are 16 residues in the CDR3. The CDR3 sequence: CAIHESASGSSYEQYF. As DNA, the CDR3 is TGTGCCATCCATGAGTCAGCTAGCGGAAGCTCCTACGAGCAGTACTTC.

This clonotype has a single count. At one end the junction does not follow the germline gene, possibly because of a read error. V gene TRBV7-9 combines with J gene TRBJ1-1; D is uncertain. Germline-derived CDR1 and CDR2 are SEHNR and FQNEAQ (reference sequence). The CDR3 loop spans 14 amino acids. The CDR3 sequence: CASSLARRNTDAFF. In nucleotides, the CDR3 is TGTGCAAGCAGCTTAGCCAGGAGGAACACTGACGCTTTCTTT.

This chain joins TRBV25-1 and TRBJ2-3, with 8 nucleotides matching TRBD2. CDR3 length: 16 amino acids. With 5 bases clipped from V and 4 bases from J, the junction kept 11 bases outside the gene matches. The germline gives CDR1 MGHDK, CDR2 SYGVNS. CDR3 in DNA: TGTGCCAGCAGTTTAGCGGCGGGAGGACGGGCAGATACGCAGTATTTT. Amino acid sequence: CASSLAAGGRADTQYF.

There are a few counts of this clonotype. The J gene is TRBJ1-5, the V gene TRBV25-1; D not resolved. Deletions cut 6 bases from V and 4 bases from J, with 10 bases between. Germline-derived CDR1 and CDR2 are MGHDK and SYGVNS. The length of the CDR3 is 13 residues. The CDR3 loop reads CASRVRRNQPQHF. The CDR3 bases are TGTGCCAGCAGGGTAAGGCGTAATCAGCCCCAGCATTTT.

The gene calls are TRBV7-3 and TRBJ2-5, with TRBD2 matching over 15 bases. J gave up 7 bases and V 5 bases, and 8 bases lay outside the gene matches. CDR1 and CDR2 from the germline V gene are SGHTA and FQGTGA. The CDR3 totals 16 residues. As DNA, the CDR3 is TGTGCCAGCAGCGCTGGACTAGCGGGAGGGCCCGGGACCCAGTACTTC. This encodes CASSAGLAGGPGTQYF. The full variable domain, rest sourced from reference TRBV7-3 and TRBJ2-5, is GAGVSQTPSNKVTEKGKYVELRCDPISGHTALYWYRQSLGQGPEFLIYFQGTGAADDSGLPNDRFFAVRPEGSVSTLKIQRTERGDSAVYLCASSAGLAGGPGTQYFGPGTRLLVL.